These 24 T cell receptor beta chains were sequenced from one sample in a study of PD-L1 blockade in urothelial cancer (TCRdb year 2017). The label giving this sample's time point can be read as: pretreatment peripheral blood. The library relied on the immunoSEQ multiplex PCR assay. This is the immuneACCESS table as TCRdb keeps it, with only in-frame sequences that have V and J called. A part of the clones is gone; compared with another copy, unresolved V genes explain less than half, and the rest is unexplained. Within this sample are 70,000 to 80,000 clones, with approximately 86% of them counted one time only. In total, the top ten clones hold roughly 6.6% of the sample. The material was PBMCs, obtained around atezolizumab (anti-PD-L1) treatment. These TCRs come from a man in his forties with urothelial cancer.

The genes are TRBV29-1 and TRBJ2-1, with 10 bases lining up with TRBD2. This CDR3 has 14 residues. Germline V gene sequence: CDR1 SQVTM, CDR2 ANQGSEA. After removal of 4 bases from V and 6 bases from J, the junction contained 6 bases not matched to a gene. CDR3 sequence reads: CSVASASGSNEQFF. The DNA of the CDR3 is TGCAGCGTTGCCTCGGCTAGCGGGAGCAATGAGCAGTTCTTC.

This clone was recorded a few times. The gene calls are TRBV29-1 and TRBJ2-1; 11 bases match TRBD2. V was pared by 5 bases and J by 8 bases, with 2 bases of the junction left unmatched. This CDR3 region has 12 residues. Germline V gene data show CDR1 as SQVTM and CDR2 as ANQGSEA. CDR3 amino acids: CSVTSGRHEQFF. The DNA of the CDR3 is TGCAGCGTTACTAGCGGGAGACATGAGCAGTTCTTC.

V is TRBV30 and J is TRBJ1-5, with D hard to call. CDR1 and CDR2 from the germline V gene are GTSNPN and SVGIG (reference sequence). Between the trimmed V and J ends, which lost 4 bases and 5 bases, there was a span of 12 bases. There are 13 residues in the CDR3. Here the CDR3 DNA reads TGTGCCTGGACACTGGGGAGGGATCAGCCCCAGCATTTT. It translates to CAWTLGRDQPQHF.

This clone was counted a single time. Sequence at one end of the junction differs from germline and may be a read error. This chain connects TRBV6-1 to TRBJ2-7; TRBD2 matches 7 bases. CDR3 length equals 12 residues. Germline CDR1 and CDR2: MNHNS and SASEGT. The CDR3 spells CASSRAGFEQYF. CDR3 DNA sequence: TGTGCCAGCAGTCGAGCGGGATTCGAGCAGTATTTC.

There are a few counts of this clone. The J gene is TRBJ1-1, the V gene TRBV27; D is ambiguous. This CDR3 spans 12 amino acids. V lost 3 bases and J lost 4, with 6 bases in between. Germline V gene data show CDR1 as MNHEY and CDR2 as SMNVEV (reference sequence). Here the CDR3 DNA reads TGTGCCAGCAGTTTTAGAGGCACTGAAGCTTTCTTT. Its translation: CASSFRGTEAFF.

The chain combines TRBV25-1 with TRBJ1-4; 8 bases are shared with TRBD1. Germline assignment: CDR1 MGHDK and CDR2 SYGVNS. With V trimmed by 7 bases and J by 8 bases, 6 bases remained unmatched. The CDR3 loop spans 13 amino acids. The CDR3 DNA is TGTGCCAGCATGGACAGGGTGGAAGAAAAACTGTTTTTT. Protein sequence: CASMDRVEEKLFF. The complete variable domain, with remaining parts taken from reference TRBV25-1 and TRBJ1-4, reads EADIYQTPRYLVIGTGKKITLECSQTMGHDKMYWYQQDPGMELHLIHYSYGVNSTEKGDLSSESTVSRIRTEHFPLTLESARPSHTSQYLCASMDRVEEKLFFGSGTQLSVL.

This chain links TRBV10-3 with TRBJ1-5; perhaps TRBD1 as D (5 bases). This CDR3 has 17 residues. The germline V gene has CDR1 ENHRY and CDR2 SYGVKD. Trimming removed 4 bases from V and 1 base from J, with 17 bases in between. The CDR3 DNA reads as TGTGCCATCAGTGCCGGATCCCAGGGTACGAGCAATCAGCCCCAGCATTTT. Amino acid sequence: CAISAGSQGTSNQPQHF.

This rearrangement joins TRBV4-2 to TRBJ2-4; D may be TRBD1 (5 bases). Trimming took off 0 bases at V and 3 bases at J, with 15 bases between the two ends. CDR3 size: 17 residues. CDR1 and CDR2 from the germline V gene are LGHNA and YNFKEQ. In nucleotides, the CDR3 is TGTGCCAGCAGCCAAGAAGACACAGGCGGTATCAAAAACATTCAGTACTTC. Protein product: CASSQEDTGGIKNIQYF.

The CDR3 spells CASTANYGYTF. In nucleotides, the CDR3 is TGTGCCAGCACGGCTAACTATGGCTACACCTTC. This chain uses TRBV28 with TRBJ1-2; D gene ambiguous. From germline, CDR1 is MDHEN and CDR2 SYDVKM. CDR3 length: 11 amino acids. V shed 7 bases and J shed 0 bases, with 3 bases lying between them.

This chain links TRBV11-3 with TRBJ2-1, with a tentative D call TRBD2 (6 bases). The length of the CDR3 is 12 residues. V shed 6 bases and J shed 12 bases, with 15 bases lying between them. Germline V gene data show CDR1 as SGHNT and CDR2 as YENEEA. Written as DNA, the CDR3 is TGTGCCAGCAGTTTCAGCCGGGAGCGGCAGTTCTTC. Its translation: CASSFSRERQFF.

The CDR3 nucleotides read TGTGCCAGCAGTACGGACAGGGAAATGGAACAGTACTTC. Translated, it gives CASSTDREMEQYF. The chain recombines TRBV6-6 with TRBJ2-7; 8 bases agree with TRBD1. The V gene's germline CDR1 is MNHNY and CDR2 SVGAGI (reference sequence). The CDR3 runs 13 residues. The J segment lost 10 bases and the V segment lost 5 bases, leaving 10 bases of the junction unmatched.

The chain recombines TRBV4-2 with TRBJ1-4, with D unclear. The CDR3 is 15 residues long. Germline values: CDR1 LGHNA, CDR2 YNFKEQ. V was clipped by 3 bases and J by 7 bases, with 15 bases between them. CDR3 residues: CASSHPDTKTEKLFF. CDR3 nucleotide sequence: TGTGCCAGCAGCCATCCTGACACCAAGACTGAAAAACTGTTTTTT.

This clone was observed a handful of times. V is TRBV29-1 and J is TRBJ2-1; the match to TRBD1 covers 7 bases. CDR1 and CDR2 from the germline V gene are SQVTM and ANQGSEA. This CDR3 is built from 14 residues. Trimming removed 6 bases from V and 3 bases from J; junction bases left unmatched: 8. The CDR3 DNA reads as TGCAGCGTCCGGACAGGCGTTATCTACAATGAGCAGTTCTTC. Its translation: CSVRTGVIYNEQFF.

The chain is built from TRBV9 and TRBJ2-7, with a possible D match to TRBD2 (5 bases). Germline CDR1 is SGDLS and CDR2 is YYNGEE. With 2 bases removed from V and 2 bases from J, the gap between germline ends came to 11 bases. The CDR3 runs 14 residues. CDR3 residues: CASSVGGRAYEQYF. Written as DNA, the CDR3 is TGTGCCAGCAGCGTCGGCGGGCGCGCCTACGAGCAGTACTTC.

V usage is TRBV28 and J usage is TRBJ1-2, with D possibly being TRBD1 (6 bases). CDR3 length: 14 amino acids. Trimming removed 4 bases from V and 2 bases from J, with 11 bases in between. Germline CDR1 and CDR2: MDHEN and SYDVKM. The CDR3 nucleotides read TGTGCCAGCAGTTCCCAGGGGTTCAACTATGGCTACACCTTC. Its protein product is CASSSQGFNYGYTF.

The CDR3 loop reads CASSPAPGLAVTGELFF. The CDR3 nucleotides read TGTGCCAGCAGCCCGGCACCGGGACTAGCTGTTACCGGGGAGCTGTTTTTT. The V gene is TRBV7-3, the J gene TRBJ2-2; TRBD2 agrees at 9 bases. Germline trimming cut 5 bases from V and 5 bases from J; bases unmatched to any gene: 12. CDR1 and CDR2 from the germline V gene are SGHTA and FQGTGA. The CDR3 totals 17 residues.

The chain joins TRBV6-5 to TRBJ1-3; D gene uncertain. The CDR3 covers 12 residues. Trimming shortened V by 8 bases and J by 0 bases, and 5 bases separated the two germline ends. The germline gives CDR1 MNHEY, CDR2 SVGAGI. The CDR3 is CASVNSGNTIYF. CDR3 in DNA: TGTGCCAGCGTAAACTCTGGAAACACCATATATTTT.

This chain joins TRBV28 and TRBJ2-1; weak D call: TRBD1 (6 bases). CDR3 length: 16 residues. CDR1 MDHEN and CDR2 SYDVKM come from the germline V gene. V was clipped by 3 bases and J by 3 bases, with 15 bases between them. CDR3 in amino acids: CASSFHQGIYYNEQFF. CDR3 in DNA: TGTGCCAGCAGTTTTCATCAGGGGATATACTACAATGAGCAGTTCTTC.

This clone was detected only a few times. This chain links TRBV7-2 with TRBJ2-3; tentative D call: TRBD1 (6 bases). Deletions cut 4 bases from V and 4 bases from J, with 9 bases between. Germline CDR1 is SGHTA and CDR2 is FQGNSA. The CDR3 is made up of 13 amino acids. CDR3 nucleotides: TGTGCCAGCAGCTCCAGGGGAGCAGATACGCAGTATTTT. Amino acid sequence: CASSSRGADTQYF. Full variable domain (outside the CDR3, taken from reference TRBV7-2 and TRBJ2-3): GAGVSQSPSNKVTEKGKDVELRCDPISGHTALYWYRQSLGQGLEFLIYFQGNSAPDKSGLPSDRFSAERTGGSVSTLTIQRTQQEDSAVYLCASSSRGADTQYFGPGTRLTVL.

This sequence joins TRBV30 and TRBJ2-2; D is undetermined. V was cut by 4 bases and J by 1 base, with 7 bases left in between. The CDR3 is 13 residues long. Germline CDR1 and CDR2: GTSNPN and SVGIG (reference sequence). As DNA, the CDR3 is TGTGCCTGGATGGGCCAGAACACCGGGGAGCTGTTTTTT. Translation: CAWMGQNTGELFF.

The chain combines TRBV9 with TRBJ1-5; possibly TRBD1 for D (6 bases). Trimming pared 3 bases from V and 7 bases from J, leaving 17 bases between. Germline CDR1 reads SGDLS; CDR2 reads YYNGEE. CDR3 length: 15 amino acids. CDR3 sequence (DNA): TGTGCCAGCAGCGGGACGGGGGGCTCAGGGCAGCCCCAGCATTTT. Translated, it gives CASSGTGGSGQPQHF.

V is TRBV18 and J is TRBJ1-1; tentative D call: TRBD1 (6 bases). The germline V gene has CDR1 KGHSH and CDR2 LQKENI. This CDR3 contains 13 residues. The germline V and J ends were trimmed by 6 bases and 3 bases, with 11 bases remaining between them. The CDR3, as DNA: TGTGCCAGCTCGGACGGACAGCACACTGAAGCTTTCTTT. Its protein is CASSDGQHTEAFF. Based on the CDR3 plus reference TRBV18 and TRBJ1-1, the full variable domain is NAGVMQNPRHLVRRRGQEARLRCSPMKGHSHVYWYRQLPEEGLKFMVYLQKENIIDESGMPKERFSAEFPKEGPSILRIQQVVRGDSAAYFCASSDGQHTEAFFGQGTRLTVV.

This clone was found a few times. V usage is TRBV27 and J usage is TRBJ2-2; tentatively, D is TRBD2 (6 bases). V lost 3 bases, J lost 7 bases, and 12 bases lay in between. This CDR3 contains 14 residues. The germline CDR1 and CDR2 sequences are MNHEY and SMNVEV (reference sequence). The CDR3 here is CASSFREIGGELFF. DNA for the CDR3: TGTGCCAGCAGTTTTCGGGAGATTGGCGGGGAGCTGTTTTTT.

The V and J genes are TRBV28 and TRBJ1-5; the match to TRBD1 covers 7 bases. Germline V gives CDR1 MDHEN, CDR2 SYDVKM. The CDR3 is 16 residues long. The trim removed 4 bases at V and 2 bases at J, leaving 8 bases unmatched. The DNA for the CDR3 is TGTGCCAGCAGTTCCAAGACAGGGACGGGCAATCAGCCCCAGCATTTT. Residues: CASSSKTGTGNQPQHF.